This T cell receptor (beta chain) was recorded in a study of T cell responses to AZD1222 COVID-19 vaccine. Notes on the study in general: White British donors predominated, females outnumbered males, and clonal diversity was possibly underestimated. Repertoire sampling was restricted to post-peak T cell response timepoints. Spike-specific TCR breadth and depth grew following two AZD1222 doses.

The CDR3 loop spans 13 amino acids. Germline CDR1 reads ENHRY; CDR2 reads SYGVKD. After removal of 7 bases from V and 10 bases from J, the junction contained 11 bases not matched to a gene. As for this clone: What it recognizes is unknown.

Profiled with immunoSEQ multiplex PCR; TCRdb holds only in-frame clones, not every one. The sample records roughly 150,000 clones, 88% being singletons. The receptor was isolated from an adult who had recovered from COVID-19. Here the sequenced sample was peripheral blood, taken after recovery from COVID-19. J is TRBJ2-7 and V is TRBV10-3, with 9 bases identical to TRBD1. The CDR3 DNA follows: TGTGCCATCACCGGTACGACAGGGGGGCTACAGTACTTC. It specifies CAITGTTGGLQYF.